This TCR beta chain was captured by sequencing in a study of shared clonotypes between healthy human individuals. The overall study: Two women and a few men aged 18 to 49 served as donors.

This clone is a singleton in its sample. The antigen is not known. Whole-study results and caveats: What naive subsets generally showed was a larger estimated richness than memory subsets showed.

Every subset had its genomic DNA shared out evenly among several immunoSEQ plates. Using immunoSEQ multiplex PCR, the repertoire was profiled, and TCRdb retains in-frame clones only, with some absent. The profile shows approximately 2,000,000 clones, approximately 90% of them singletons. CDR1 is SGHDT, CDR2 YYEEEE, per germline. CDR3 size: 18 residues. The V segment lost 1 base and the J segment 6 bases; nucleotides outside the gene matches: 10. Each donor was a Caucasian adult residing in Nashville, Tennessee. This TCR was recovered from a young man in good health. Some clones in this sample may be carry-over from other donors' samples. The rearrangement joins TRBV5-6 to TRBJ2-2; the match to TRBD1 covers 12 bases. Sequenced: naive CD4+ T cells from PBMCs. Subset noted: CD45RA+ positively selected. CDR3 residues: CASSLWGQGAGVPGELFF. As DNA, the CDR3 is TGTGCCAGCAGCTTGTGGGGACAGGGGGCTGGGGTCCCCGGGGAGCTGTTTTTT.